The clone carrying this T cell receptor (beta chain) was counted a few times. Its target is unknown. The data belong to a study of blood T cells in healthy people across ages. V lost 6 bases and J 2 bases, leaving 10 bases between the germline ends. The CDR3 runs 14 residues. Per the germline V gene, CDR1 is KGHDR and CDR2 is SFDVKD. Study-wide results and limits: Naive CD4+ cells and diversity were both higher in long-lived donors than in aged donors. The authors considered diversity estimates from one million T cells to be underestimates.

Every donor gave roughly 9.6 milliliters of peripheral blood. With a J-beta primer mix and a sample-barcoded 5' primer, a second PCR ran roughly 6 to 11 cycles. TCRdb passed the 5' RACE reads through MiXCR, listing each CDR3 protein once. In the table there are some 1.4 million distinct CDR3 sequences, around 42% of which are singletons. This clonotype was obtained from a woman aged 18-29 years in good health. The material sequenced was blood. The rearrangement uses TRBV24-1 and TRBJ2-1; tentatively, D is TRBD1 (5 bases). The CDR3 here is CATSTAGPYNEQFF. As DNA, the CDR3 is TGTGCCACCAGTACGGCAGGGCCCTACAATGAGCAGTTCTTC.